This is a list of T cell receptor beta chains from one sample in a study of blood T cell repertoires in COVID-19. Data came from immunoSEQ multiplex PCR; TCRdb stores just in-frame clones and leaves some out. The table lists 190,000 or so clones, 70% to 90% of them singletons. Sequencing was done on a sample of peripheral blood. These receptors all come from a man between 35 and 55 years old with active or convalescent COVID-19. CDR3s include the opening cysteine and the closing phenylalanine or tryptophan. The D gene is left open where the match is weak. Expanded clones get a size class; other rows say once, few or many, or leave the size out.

CDR3 protein: CASSPGQGAGYTF
CDR3 DNA: TGTGCCAGCAGTCCCGGACAGGGGGCAGGCTACACCTTC
J gene: TRBJ1-2
clone size: -
D gene: TRBD1
V gene: TRBV27

CDR3 protein: CASSQLAGGPHTQYF
CDR3 DNA: TGTGCCAGCAGCCAATTAGCGGGGGGTCCGCATACGCAGTATTTT
J gene: TRBJ2-3
clone size: -
D gene: TRBD2
V gene: TRBV5-6

CDR3 protein: CASSSPVGSGGSYEQYF
CDR3 DNA: TGTGCCAGCAGTTCTCCTGTGGGGTCAGGAGGGTCCTACGAGCAGTACTTC
J gene: TRBJ2-7
clone size: -
D gene: -
V gene: TRBV28

CDR3 protein: CASRLDRGGYGYTF
CDR3 DNA: TGTGCCAGCAGATTGGACAGGGGTGGCTATGGCTACACCTTC
J gene: TRBJ1-2
clone size: -
D gene: TRBD1
V gene: TRBV6-5

CDR3 protein: CATGTGYRDEQYF
CDR3 DNA: TGTGCCACCGGGACAGGGTACCGGGACGAGCAGTACTTC
J gene: TRBJ2-7
clone size: -
D gene: TRBD1
V gene: TRBV24-1

CDR3 protein: CASSRMTSRAQETQYF
CDR3 DNA: TGTGCCAGCAGCCGCATGACTAGTAGAGCGCAAGAGACCCAGTACTTC
J gene: TRBJ2-5
clone size: -
D gene: -
V gene: TRBV3-1/TRBV3-2

CDR3 protein: CASSLRQGAGYTF
CDR3 DNA: TGTGCCAGCAGCTTGCGACAGGGAGCTGGCTACACCTTC
J gene: TRBJ1-2
clone size: few
D gene: TRBD1
V gene: TRBV5-4

CDR3 protein: CASSPDRVEQYF
CDR3 DNA: TGTGCCAGTAGTCCAGACAGGGTCGAGCAGTACTTC
J gene: TRBJ2-7
clone size: -
D gene: TRBD1
V gene: TRBV19

CDR3 protein: CASSSQGASEAFF
CDR3 DNA: TGTGCCAGCAGTTCCCAGGGGGCGAGTGAAGCTTTCTTT
J gene: TRBJ1-1
clone size: -
D gene: TRBD1
V gene: TRBV28

CDR3 protein: CASSLGRGNGYTF
CDR3 DNA: TGTGCCAGCAGTTTGGGCAGGGGGAATGGCTACACCTTC
J gene: TRBJ1-2
clone size: -
D gene: TRBD1
V gene: TRBV12-3/TRBV12-4

CDR3 protein: CASSPEEGRVEQFF
CDR3 DNA: TGTGCCAGCAGTCCGGAGGAGGGTCGGGTTGAGCAGTTCTTC
J gene: TRBJ2-1
clone size: -
D gene: -
V gene: TRBV11-3

CDR3 protein: CASSLARGGYGYTF
CDR3 DNA: TGCGCCAGCAGCTTGGCTAGGGGAGGTTATGGCTACACCTTC
J gene: TRBJ1-2
clone size: -
D gene: -
V gene: TRBV5-1

CDR3 protein: CASSAWGGTDTQYF
CDR3 DNA: TGCGCCAGCAGCGCGTGGGGCGGTACAGATACGCAGTATTTT
J gene: TRBJ2-3
clone size: -
D gene: -
V gene: TRBV5-1

CDR3 protein: CASSQDLSLLAYYEQYF
CDR3 DNA: TGCGCCAGCAGCCAAGATCTCTCTCTACTAGCGTATTACGAGCAGTACTTC
J gene: TRBJ2-7
clone size: -
D gene: TRBD2
V gene: TRBV4-3

CDR3 protein: CAIRPPGTVNYGYTF
CDR3 DNA: TGTGCCATCCGCCCCCCCGGGACAGTCAACTATGGCTACACCTTC
J gene: TRBJ1-2
clone size: -
D gene: TRBD1
V gene: TRBV28

CDR3 protein: CASSTPRMGGGNTIYF
CDR3 DNA: TGTGCCAGTAGTACCCCCCGGATGGGGGGAGGAAACACCATATATTTT
J gene: TRBJ1-3
clone size: once
D gene: -
V gene: TRBV19

CDR3 protein: CASSLATSGGATGELFF
CDR3 DNA: TGTGCCAGCAGCTTGGCGACTAGCGGGGGAGCCACCGGGGAGCTGTTTTTT
J gene: TRBJ2-2
clone size: -
D gene: TRBD2
V gene: TRBV5-4

CDR3 protein: CAWRNWGGVTDTQYF
CDR3 DNA: TGTGCCTGGAGAAACTGGGGCGGGGTAACAGATACGCAGTATTTT
J gene: TRBJ2-3
clone size: -
D gene: -
V gene: TRBV30

CDR3 protein: CSARISDGYTF
CDR3 DNA: TGCAGTGCTAGAATTTCAGATGGCTACACCTTC
J gene: TRBJ1-2
clone size: -
D gene: -
V gene: TRBV20-1

CDR3 protein: CASSLGGDTQYF
CDR3 DNA: TGTGCCAGCAGCTTAGGCGGAGATACGCAGTATTTT
J gene: TRBJ2-3
clone size: -
D gene: -
V gene: TRBV13

CDR3 protein: CASSQDTYSNQPQHF
CDR3 DNA: TGTGCCAGCAGCCAAGATACTTATAGCAATCAGCCCCAGCATTTT
J gene: TRBJ1-5
clone size: once
D gene: -
V gene: TRBV3-1/TRBV3-2

CDR3 protein: CASRRTSDYEQYF
CDR3 DNA: TGTGCCAGCAGGCGGACTAGCGACTACGAGCAGTACTTC
J gene: TRBJ2-7
clone size: -
D gene: TRBD2
V gene: TRBV3-1/TRBV3-2

CDR3 protein: CASSDVEAIDEQFF
CDR3 DNA: TGTGCCAGCAGTGATGTGGAGGCGATCGATGAGCAGTTCTTC
J gene: TRBJ2-1
clone size: -
D gene: -
V gene: TRBV6-4

CDR3 protein: CASSERAGSSYEQYF
CDR3 DNA: TGTGCCAGCAGTGAACGGGCGGGGAGCTCCTACGAGCAGTACTTC
J gene: TRBJ2-7
clone size: few
D gene: -
V gene: TRBV6-1

CDR3 protein: CASSESRHPDYSNQPQHF
CDR3 DNA: TGCGCCAGCAGTGAGTCGCGGCATCCAGACTATAGCAATCAGCCCCAGCATTTT
J gene: TRBJ1-5
clone size: once
D gene: -
V gene: TRBV10-1

CDR3 protein: CATSDSSGPGNEQFF
CDR3 DNA: TGTGCCACCAGTGATTCATCAGGCCCAGGGAATGAGCAGTTCTTC
J gene: TRBJ2-1
clone size: few
D gene: -
V gene: TRBV24-1

CDR3 protein: CASSLGANQPQHF
CDR3 DNA: TGCGCCAGCAGCTTGGGAGCTAATCAGCCCCAGCATTTT
J gene: TRBJ1-5
clone size: -
D gene: -
V gene: TRBV5-1

CDR3 protein: CASSPYRGANYEQYF
CDR3 DNA: TGTGCCAGTTCCCCCTACAGGGGCGCTAATTACGAGCAGTACTTC
J gene: TRBJ2-7
clone size: once
D gene: TRBD1
V gene: TRBV19

CDR3 protein: CATRVAGASQETQYF
CDR3 DNA: TGTGCCACGAGGGTGGCGGGAGCTTCCCAAGAGACCCAGTACTTC
J gene: TRBJ2-5
clone size: once
D gene: TRBD2
V gene: TRBV10-3

CDR3 protein: CASSPFNQPQHF
CDR3 DNA: TGTGCCAGTAGTCCATTTAATCAGCCCCAGCATTTT
J gene: TRBJ1-5
clone size: -
D gene: -
V gene: TRBV19

CDR3 protein: CASREQGHGELFF
CDR3 DNA: TGTGCCAGCAGAGAACAGGGGCACGGGGAGCTGTTTTTT
J gene: TRBJ2-2
clone size: -
D gene: TRBD1
V gene: TRBV28